Sequencing of this T cell receptor (beta chain) was carried out in a study of control samples from healthy donors and cancer patients. Germline lookup yields CDR1 SGHRS and CDR2 YFSETQ. This CDR3 is built from 14 residues. The V gene lost 0 bases and the J gene lost 7 bases, with 10 bases spanning the gap. Here immunoSEQ multiplex PCR was the method, and the copy in TCRdb shows in-frame clones only, minus some. The profile shows roughly 100,000 clones, 80% to 90% of them singletons. The chain has TRBV5-1 and TRBJ1-4; the D gene is possibly TRBD1 (6 bases). Sequencing input: blood. This receptor was taken from a woman between 50 and 59 years old in good health. The CDR3 region is CASSLALGGEKLFF. The CDR3 nucleotides are TGCGCCAGCAGCTTGGCCCTAGGGGGTGAAAAACTGTTTTTT.